What follows are 16 T cell receptor beta chains derived from one specimen sequenced in a study of blood T cell repertoires in COVID-19. Clones were sequenced by immunoSEQ multiplex PCR, and TCRdb holds only the in-frame ones, with some missing. The sample gives 210,000 or so clones, 84% of which show up once; more than 4.5% is in the top ten. Sequencing input: peripheral blood. The source of these receptors is a woman aged 65 to 85 with active or convalescent COVID-19.

The chain is built from TRBV18 and TRBJ2-7; 7 bases match TRBD2. Germline V CDR1 and CDR2: KGHSH, LQKENI. V gave up 3 bases and J gave up 2 bases; unmatched junction bases: 19. CDR3 length: 19 residues. The DNA of the CDR3 is TGTGCCAGCTCACCCCCCCCTAGCGGAGAATGGGCGCGGACCTACGAGCAGTACTTC. It translates to CASSPPPSGEWARTYEQYF.

This clone was counted a single time. The chain carries TRBV29-1 and TRBJ1-5; D perhaps matches TRBD1 (5 bases). This CDR3 has 14 amino acids. The V and J ends lost 7 bases and 4 bases respectively, with 17 bases between them. Germline assignment: CDR1 SQVTM and CDR2 ANQGSEA. CDR3 in amino acids: CSAQSGGGNQPQHF. CDR3 nucleotide sequence: TGCAGCGCCCAAAGCGGGGGTGGGAATCAGCCCCAGCATTTT.

In its sample, this clone was seen a few times. This rearrangement joins TRBV15 to TRBJ1-3; D unclear. Deletions cut 0 bases from V and 1 base from J, with 10 bases between. The CDR3 has 16 residues. CDR1 is LNHNV and CDR2 is YYDKDF in the germline V gene (reference sequence). DNA of the CDR3: TGTGCCACCAGCAGAGATACTTTTCGTTCTGGAAACACCATATATTTT. It yields the protein CATSRDTFRSGNTIYF.

This clone was seen only a few times. The chain has TRBV6-5 and TRBJ2-2; maybe TRBD1 (6 bases). This CDR3 spans 15 amino acids. Deletions cut 7 bases from V and 6 bases from J, with 18 bases between. Germline values: CDR1 MNHEY, CDR2 SVGAGI. CDR3 sequence reads: CASKGDVSHPGELFF. CDR3 sequence (DNA): TGTGCCAGCAAGGGGGACGTTTCCCACCCCGGGGAGCTGTTTTTT.

The chain has TRBV18 and TRBJ2-7; 8 bases are a match to TRBD1. The CDR3 covers 12 residues. Looked up from germline, CDR1 is KGHSH and CDR2 is LQKENI. Germline trimming cut 5 bases from V and 6 bases from J; bases unmatched to any gene: 3. CDR3 sequence reads: CASSFTGGEQYF. CDR3 in DNA: TGTGCCAGCTCATTCACAGGGGGCGAGCAGTACTTC.

This clone showed up just once. The V gene is TRBV15, the J gene TRBJ1-2; D uncertain. The CDR3 spans 14 residues. V lost 0 bases and J 4 bases, leaving 9 bases between the germline ends. CDR1 is LNHNV and CDR2 is YYDKDF in the germline V gene (reference sequence). CDR3 nucleotides: TGTGCCACCAGCAGAGATTCCAGATCCTATGGCTACACCTTC. This codes for CATSRDSRSYGYTF.

In DNA, the CDR3 is TGTGCCAGCAGCTCGGGACAGGGATTACCCGGGGCCAACGTCCTGACTTTC. This encodes CASSSGQGLPGANVLTF. The chain uses TRBV7-3 and TRBJ2-6, with TRBD1 matching over 9 bases. Per the germline V gene, CDR1 is SGHTA and CDR2 is FQGTGA. V shed 4 bases, J shed 4 bases, and the junction held 8 bases outside the gene matches. This CDR3 region has 17 residues.

The genes are TRBV6-5 and TRBJ1-1, with TRBD1 identical over 8 bases. The V gene end was trimmed by 2 bases and the J gene end by 6 bases; junction bases not matched to a gene: 5. This CDR3 has 14 residues. Germline V lookup: CDR1 MNHEY, CDR2 SVGAGI. The CDR3 protein is CASSYTGQGAEAFF. The CDR3 DNA sequence: TGTGCCAGCAGTTACACAGGACAGGGCGCTGAAGCTTTCTTT.

The chain recombines TRBV28 with TRBJ2-3, with 9 bases that match TRBD2. Trimming at V came to 7 bases and at J to 9 bases, leaving 11 bases not matched to a gene. The V gene's germline CDR1 is MDHEN and CDR2 SYDVKM. The CDR3 contains 14 residues. The CDR3 DNA follows: TGTGCCAGCAAAGCTGGGGCTAGCGGGAACACGCAGTATTTT. It yields the protein CASKAGASGNTQYF.

This clone was recorded once. J is TRBJ2-2 and V is TRBV5-1; D gene ambiguous. The CDR3 sequence is 15 residues long. With 4 bases removed from V and 1 base from J, the gap between germline ends came to 11 bases. Looked up from germline, CDR1 is SGHRS and CDR2 is YFSETQ. CDR3 sequence reads: CASSAVTRNTGELFF. The CDR3 nucleotides are TGCGCCAGCAGCGCGGTGACCAGGAACACCGGGGAGCTGTTTTTT.

With regard to this clone: An end of the junction does not agree with germline; a read error may underlie this. The chain carries TRBV7-7 and TRBJ2-3; perhaps TRBD1 as D (6 bases). Germline lookup yields CDR1 SSHAT and CDR2 FNYEAQ (reference sequence). CDR3 size: 15 residues. CDR3 in DNA: TGTGCTAGCAGCTTACAGGGTCTTAGTACAGATACGCAGTATTTT. As protein: CASSLQGLSTDTQYF.

V and J are TRBV5-4 and TRBJ2-1; D gene ambiguous. This CDR3 is built from 13 residues. Germline V gene lookup returns CDR1 SGHNT and CDR2 YYREEE (reference sequence). Trimming took 0 bases from V and 6 from J, leaving 7 bases between them. CDR3 in amino acids: CASSLELTNEQFF. The CDR3 DNA reads TGTGCCAGCAGCTTGGAACTCACCAATGAGCAGTTCTTC.

This rearrangement joins TRBV7-8 to TRBJ1-1; the D gene is possibly TRBD1 (6 bases). Germline loops: CDR1 SGHVS, CDR2 FQNEAQ. Trimming removed 5 bases at V and 1 base at J, with 11 bases between. The CDR3 runs to 14 residues. CDR3 region: CASSNRVPNTEAFF. The CDR3 nucleotides are TGTGCCAGCAGCAACAGGGTTCCGAACACTGAAGCTTTCTTT.

The V call is TRBV11-2, the J call TRBJ1-6, with TRBD1 matching 7 bases. CDR1 SGHAT and CDR2 FQNNGV come from the germline V gene. The CDR3 is made up of 16 amino acids. Trimming removed 5 bases from V and 3 bases from J; junction bases left unmatched: 7. The CDR3 protein is CASSPGDRIYNSPLHF. CDR3 sequence (DNA): TGTGCCAGCAGCCCAGGGGACAGAATCTATAATTCACCCCTCCACTTT.

In its sample, this clone was seen once. The rearrangement links TRBV18 to TRBJ2-1; D gene uncertain. This CDR3 comprises 13 residues. Germline V lookup: CDR1 KGHSH, CDR2 LQKENI. V was clipped by 1 base and J by 5 bases, with 6 bases between them. The CDR3 reads CASSPHRDNEQFF. CDR3 bases: TGTGCCAGCTCACCACACCGAGACAATGAGCAGTTCTTC.

The rearrangement links TRBV28 to TRBJ1-2; a possible D gene is TRBD1 (5 bases). Germline-derived CDR1 and CDR2 are MDHEN and SYDVKM. V was clipped by 2 bases and J by 3 bases, with 10 bases between them. This CDR3 region has 14 residues. This chain's CDR3 is CASSLTAGHYGYTF. In DNA, the CDR3 is TGTGCCAGCAGTTTAACGGCAGGGCACTATGGCTACACCTTC.